Detailed here is one T cell receptor beta chain. It has no known antigen specificity. One base away there is no much larger clone; base qualities are not given. This sample stems from a study of CD8 T cells in ankylosing spondylitis (dated by TCRdb to 2016 to 2017). The study in broad terms: T cell receptor beta repertoires were profiled in healthy donors and ankylosing spondylitis patients so that disease-linked TCR variants could be found. The full study cohort was made up of about two dozen ankylosing spondylitis patients and fewer than 120 healthy donors. Peripheral blood samples were taken, and synovial fluid was additionally collected from ankylosing spondylitis patients.

Trimming at the junction amounts to 3 bases on V and 2 bases on J, and the germline ends lie 11 bases apart. The CDR3 covers 13 residues, taking in both the cysteine and the phenylalanine. Just CDR3 DNA is preserved here, 39 bases in frame from base 1. CDR1 DFQATT and CDR2 SNEGSKA are derived from the germline V gene (reference sequence). Paper-wide results and their limitations: Some of the motif variants had been reported before in the synovial fluid and blood of reactive arthritis patients, a finding that suggests common disease-initiation mechanisms. Blood from ankylosing spondylitis patients appeared to be characterized by a TCR beta motif made up of fewer than ten highly homologous amino acid variants. In peripheral blood, the disease-linked clones were found at relatively low frequencies and had a CD8+ phenotype. According to the report, matched synovial fluid samples from ankylosing spondylitis patients were significantly enriched for the disease-linked clones.

TCRdb names Illumina HiSeq 2500 as the instrument used. Quantitative 5'-RACE with molecular barcodes was the method used to prepare the TCR beta libraries. The study's processing was this. Disease-linked TCR variants were identified with a new computational method built on a probabilistic model of VDJ rearrangement. TCRdb handled the public reads itself, with Q25 trimming in fastp and clone calling in MiXCR, and kept productive beta chains. Rows with one shared CDR3 protein collapse into an entry with the most common genes and DNA. The V and J calls reflect TCRdb's pipeline rather than the authors' work. For this sample the table gives about 390,000 distinct CDR3 sequences, of which 20% to 25% were detected only once. Clones ranked in the top ten supply about a sixth of the sample.

The material sequenced was blood, either unsorted or a sorted T cell fraction (not recorded which). The receptor comes from a male donor with ankylosing spondylitis. Recombination linked TRBV20-1 to TRBJ2-7; perhaps TRBD2 is the D gene, with 6 bases matching. The CDR3 region: CSARSGRPYEQYF. The bases are TGCAGTGCTAGGTCCGGGAGACCCTACGAGCAGTACTTC.